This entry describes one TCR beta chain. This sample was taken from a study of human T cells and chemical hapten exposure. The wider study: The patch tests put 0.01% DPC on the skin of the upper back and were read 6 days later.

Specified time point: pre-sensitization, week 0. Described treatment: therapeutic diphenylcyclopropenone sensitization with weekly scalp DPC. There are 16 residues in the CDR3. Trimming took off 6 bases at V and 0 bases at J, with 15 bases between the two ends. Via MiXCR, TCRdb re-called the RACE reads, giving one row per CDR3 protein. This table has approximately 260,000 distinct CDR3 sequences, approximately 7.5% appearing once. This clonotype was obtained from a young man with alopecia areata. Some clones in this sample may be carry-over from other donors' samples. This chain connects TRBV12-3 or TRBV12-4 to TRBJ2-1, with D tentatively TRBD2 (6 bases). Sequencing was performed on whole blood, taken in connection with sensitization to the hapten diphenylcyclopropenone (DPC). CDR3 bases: TGTGCCAGCAGGGCCCTGGCGGGAAGCTCCTACAATGAGCAGTTCTTC. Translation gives CASRALAGSSYNEQFF.